The rows below give T cell receptor beta chains drawn from one sample of a study of blood T cell repertoires in COVID-19. The method was immunoSEQ multiplex PCR; TCRdb's version includes in-frame clones alone and lacks a portion of them. This table has approximately 360,000 clones, around nine tenths appearing once. The sample comprised PBMCs or T cells enriched from blood (not recorded which). Every receptor here comes from a woman aged 25 to 45 with acute COVID-19. Each CDR3 is given with its conserved first and last residue. The order of the fields is clone size, D gene, V gene, J gene, CDR3 DNA, CDR3 protein. D genes are given only for firm matches. A clone size is listed for some rows: how often the clone was seen (once, few, many), or a class if it is expanded.

size: -; D: -; V: TRBV21-1; J: TRBJ1-1; DNA: TGTGCCAGCAGCCCACCCGGACAGGGGGGGAACACTGAAGCTTTCTTT; CDR3: CASSPPGQGGNTEAFF
size: -; D: -; V: TRBV11-2; J: TRBJ1-6; DNA: TGTGCCAGCAGCTTAGATCTGTGGGGCTGGGATTCACCCCTCCACTTT; CDR3: CASSLDLWGWDSPLHF
size: -; D: TRBD1; V: TRBV6-6; J: TRBJ2-7; DNA: TGTGCCAGCACCAGTACAGGGGGCAATGCCTACGAGCAGTACTTC; CDR3: CASTSTGGNAYEQYF
size: -; D: -; V: TRBV4-2; J: TRBJ1-6; DNA: TGTGCCAGCAGCCAAGAGGTGAGCGGTTCCTCCTATAATTCACCCCTCCACTTT; CDR3: CASSQEVSGSSYNSPLHF
size: -; D: TRBD1; V: TRBV20-1; J: TRBJ1-4; DNA: TGCAGTGCTAGTTTACAGGGGGGAAAACTGTTTTTT; CDR3: CSASLQGGKLFF
size: -; D: TRBD1; V: TRBV25-1; J: TRBJ1-4; DNA: TGTGCCAGCAGTGCGGGACAGCTTGCAACTAATGAAAAACTGTTTTTT; CDR3: CASSAGQLATNEKLFF
size: once; D: TRBD1; V: TRBV29-1; J: TRBJ1-1; DNA: TGCAGCGTTGATTCTAGGGGGCGGACAACTGAAGCTTTCTTT; CDR3: CSVDSRGRTTEAFF
size: -; D: -; V: TRBV20-1; J: TRBJ1-2; DNA: TGCAGTGCTACGGTGGACTATGGCTACACCTTC; CDR3: CSATVDYGYTF
size: -; D: -; V: TRBV5-1; J: TRBJ1-2; DNA: TGCGCCAGCAGCCTTGGCCTGACAGGTACCGGCTACACCTTC; CDR3: CASSLGLTGTGYTF
size: -; D: TRBD1; V: TRBV10-2; J: TRBJ2-3; DNA: TGCGCCAGCAGCGGACAGGGCATAGATACGCAGTATTTT; CDR3: CASSGQGIDTQYF
size: -; D: TRBD1; V: TRBV29-1; J: TRBJ2-2; DNA: TGCAGCGTCGGGACAGGGGGCTTCACCGGGGAGCTGTTTTTT; CDR3: CSVGTGGFTGELFF
size: -; D: TRBD2; V: TRBV14; J: TRBJ2-1; DNA: TGTGCCAGCAGCCCAAATCGACTAGCGGGGTACAATGAGCAGTTCTTC; CDR3: CASSPNRLAGYNEQFF
size: -; D: -; V: TRBV10-3; J: TRBJ2-2; DNA: TGTGCCATCAGACAGAACTCCGGGGAGCTGTTTTTT; CDR3: CAIRQNSGELFF
size: -; D: -; V: TRBV27; J: TRBJ1-2; DNA: TGTGCCAGCAGTCCGACGGGACTGTATGGCTACACCTTC; CDR3: CASSPTGLYGYTF
size: -; D: TRBD2; V: TRBV6-4; J: TRBJ2-3; DNA: TGTGCCAAACGGACTAGCGGGCCCACAGATACGCAGTATTTT; CDR3: CAKRTSGPTDTQYF
size: -; D: TRBD2; V: TRBV24-1; J: TRBJ2-1; DNA: TGTGCCACCAGTGATTCTAGCGGGGGGCCACACAATGAGCAGTTCTTC; CDR3: CATSDSSGGPHNEQFF
size: -; D: TRBD1; V: TRBV10-1; J: TRBJ1-1; DNA: TGCGCCAGCAGTGAGGACAGGGGCCCTGAAGCTTTCTTT; CDR3: CASSEDRGPEAFF
size: -; D: TRBD1; V: TRBV2; J: TRBJ1-6; DNA: TGTGCCAGCCACCCGGGACAGAATTCACCCCTCCACTTT; CDR3: CASHPGQNSPLHF
size: -; D: -; V: TRBV12-1; J: TRBJ1-3; DNA: TGTGCCAGCAGCTGTTACCCGGGAAAAGGAAACACCATATATTTT; CDR3: CASSCYPGKGNTIYF
size: -; D: -; V: TRBV19; J: TRBJ1-5; DNA: TGTGCCAGTAGTATAGACCCACAGGGAAGCAATCAGCCCCAGCATTTT; CDR3: CASSIDPQGSNQPQHF
size: -; D: -; V: TRBV30; J: TRBJ1-1; DNA: TGTGCCTGGAGTCAAGAGGGATACACTGAAGCTTTCTTT; CDR3: CAWSQEGYTEAFF
size: -; D: TRBD1; V: TRBV6-2/TRBV6-3; J: TRBJ1-6; DNA: TGTGCCAGCAGTTACTCCGGGACAGGCTCTATTACCCTCCACTTT; CDR3: CASSYSGTGSITLHF
size: -; D: TRBD2; V: TRBV4-3; J: TRBJ2-7; DNA: TGCGCCAGCAGCCAAGGCGCTAGCGGGCGCTCCTACGAGCAGTACTTC; CDR3: CASSQGASGRSYEQYF
size: -; D: -; V: TRBV28; J: TRBJ1-2; DNA: TGTGCCAGCGGATACCAGGGGGGCTACACCTTC; CDR3: CASGYQGGYTF
size: once; D: -; V: TRBV7-9; J: TRBJ2-2; DNA: TGTGCCAGCAGCTTATCTGAGGCTAGTGGGGAGCTGTTTTTT; CDR3: CASSLSEASGELFF
size: -; D: TRBD1; V: TRBV10-2; J: TRBJ1-3; DNA: TGCGCCAGCAGTGAACAGGGGGCTGGAAACACCATATATTTT; CDR3: CASSEQGAGNTIYF
size: -; D: -; V: TRBV2; J: TRBJ1-1; DNA: TGTGCCAGCAGGGAGGACAGATTGAACACTGAAGCTTTCTTT; CDR3: CASREDRLNTEAFF
size: -; D: -; V: TRBV6-5; J: TRBJ1-1; DNA: TGTGCCAGCACCAACGGGGGGAGGGACACTGAAGCTTTCTTT; CDR3: CASTNGGRDTEAFF
size: -; D: TRBD2; V: TRBV7-2; J: TRBJ2-1; DNA: TGTGCCAGCAGCTCGTCGGGACTAGCGGGGGGTAATGAGCAGTTCTTC; CDR3: CASSSSGLAGGNEQFF
size: -; D: -; V: TRBV7-6; J: TRBJ1-3; DNA: TGTGCCAGCAGCTTAGAGTCGTCACAAGGAAACACCATATATTTT; CDR3: CASSLESSQGNTIYF
size: few; D: TRBD1; V: TRBV5-1; J: TRBJ1-4; DNA: TGCGCCAGCAGCAGGACAGGGAGAGGAACTAATGAAAAACTGTTTTTT; CDR3: CASSRTGRGTNEKLFF
size: -; D: TRBD1; V: TRBV6-5; J: TRBJ1-2; DNA: TGTGCCAGCAGCGCCGGACAGGTCTATGGCTACACCTTC; CDR3: CASSAGQVYGYTF
size: -; D: TRBD1; V: TRBV28; J: TRBJ1-5; DNA: TGTGCCAGCAGTCCGACAGGGCCGAGCAATCAGCCCCAGCATTTT; CDR3: CASSPTGPSNQPQHF
size: -; D: -; V: TRBV4-1; J: TRBJ2-7; DNA: TGCGCCAGCAGCCAAGATTTTAGTCCCAGGGAGCAGTACTTC; CDR3: CASSQDFSPREQYF
size: -; D: -; V: TRBV9; J: TRBJ2-7; DNA: TGTGCCAGTGCTTCCGCGAACTACGAGCAGTACTTC; CDR3: CASASANYEQYF
size: -; D: TRBD2; V: TRBV5-1; J: TRBJ2-1; DNA: TGCGCCAGCAGCTGGGGCGGGGGGGCGGATGAGCAGTTCTTC; CDR3: CASSWGGGADEQFF
size: -; D: TRBD1; V: TRBV5-1; J: TRBJ2-1; DNA: TGCGCCAGCAGCCCCCCAGACAGGGTAAGGGGGAATGAGCAGTTCTTC; CDR3: CASSPPDRVRGNEQFF
size: once; D: TRBD2; V: TRBV10-3; J: TRBJ2-1; DNA: TGTGCCATCAGTGCGGGGGGGCGCAATGAGCAGTTCTTC; CDR3: CAISAGGRNEQFF
size: -; D: -; V: TRBV12-5; J: TRBJ2-7; DNA: TGTGCTAGTGGTTTGGCTGTCCCCCCCGAGCAGTACTTC; CDR3: CASGLAVPPEQYF
size: once; D: -; V: TRBV7-2; J: TRBJ1-4; DNA: TGTGCCAGCAGCAAAACAGAAGCAACTAATGAAAAACTGTTTTTT; CDR3: CASSKTEATNEKLFF
size: -; D: TRBD1; V: TRBV2; J: TRBJ1-4; DNA: TGTGCCAGCAGTGAGTCAGGGGGCGACGAAAAACTGTTTTTT; CDR3: CASSESGGDEKLFF
size: -; D: TRBD1; V: TRBV6-5; J: TRBJ1-2; DNA: TGTGCCAGCAGGGACAGGGGGCCATATGGCTACACCTTC; CDR3: CASRDRGPYGYTF
size: few; D: TRBD1; V: TRBV5-8; J: TRBJ1-1; DNA: TGTGCCAGCAGCAGGGGGCGTATCCCCACTGAAGCTTTCTTT; CDR3: CASSRGRIPTEAFF
size: -; D: -; V: TRBV19; J: TRBJ2-2; DNA: TGTGCCAGTAGTATACGGGACATCAACACCGGGGAGCTGTTTTTT; CDR3: CASSIRDINTGELFF
size: -; D: TRBD2; V: TRBV3-1/TRBV3-2; J: TRBJ2-2; DNA: TGTGCCAGCAGCCGTGGGGGGGGTTTCACCGGGGAGCTGTTTTTT; CDR3: CASSRGGGFTGELFF
size: -; D: -; V: TRBV28; J: TRBJ1-5; DNA: TGTGCCAGCAGCCGACCAGGTAAAGGGGGCAATCAGCCCCAGCATTTT; CDR3: CASSRPGKGGNQPQHF
size: -; D: -; V: TRBV5-1; J: TRBJ1-2; DNA: TGCGCCAGCAGCTTGGGGCCGCAAGGCGGGGATGGCTACACCTTC; CDR3: CASSLGPQGGDGYTF
size: few; D: -; V: TRBV13; J: TRBJ1-3; DNA: TGTGCCAGCAGAGTTTCGGGGTACGCTGGAAACACCATATATTTT; CDR3: CASRVSGYAGNTIYF
size: -; D: TRBD2; V: TRBV5-1; J: TRBJ2-3; DNA: TGCGCCAGCAGCCTAGGACTAGCGGGAGCAGATACGCAGTATTTT; CDR3: CASSLGLAGADTQYF
size: once; D: TRBD2; V: TRBV5-1; J: TRBJ2-4; DNA: TGCGCCAGCAGCTTGGGTCCCGGACTAGCGGGGAAAAACATTCAGTACTTC; CDR3: CASSLGPGLAGKNIQYF
size: -; D: TRBD1; V: TRBV5-1; J: TRBJ1-4; DNA: TGCGCCAGCAGCCTCGGACAGGGGCGTGAAAAACTGTTTTTT; CDR3: CASSLGQGREKLFF
size: -; D: -; V: TRBV19; J: TRBJ1-1; DNA: TGTGCCAGTATTTGGAGGCGCGGGGTTGGCACTGAAGCTTTCTTT; CDR3: CASIWRRGVGTEAFF
size: -; D: -; V: TRBV6-5; J: TRBJ1-2; DNA: TGTGCCAGCAGGGCACCCCCGAGGGGCTACACCTTC; CDR3: CASRAPPRGYTF